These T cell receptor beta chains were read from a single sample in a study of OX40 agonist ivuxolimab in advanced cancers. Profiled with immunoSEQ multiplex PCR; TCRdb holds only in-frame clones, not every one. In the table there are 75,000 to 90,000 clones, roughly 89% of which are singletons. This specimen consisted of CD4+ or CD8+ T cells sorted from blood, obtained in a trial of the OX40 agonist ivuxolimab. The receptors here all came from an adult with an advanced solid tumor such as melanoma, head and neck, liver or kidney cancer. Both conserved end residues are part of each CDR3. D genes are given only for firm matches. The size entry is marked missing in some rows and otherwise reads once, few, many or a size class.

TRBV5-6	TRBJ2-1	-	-	TGTGCCAGCAGCTTGGGTGCGCTAGCGTGGGGGCAGTTCTTC	CASSLGALAWGQFF
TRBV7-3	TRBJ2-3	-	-	TGTGCCAGCAGCTTAGGTGCGGACTCTAGCACAGATACGCAGTATTTT	CASSLGADSSTDTQYF
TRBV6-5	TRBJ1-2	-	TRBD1	TGTGCCAGCGGGACAGGGACTAACTATGGCTACACCTTC	CASGTGTNYGYTF
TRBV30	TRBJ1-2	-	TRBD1	TGTGCCCAAATGACAGGGTCTAACTATGGCTACACCTTC	CAQMTGSNYGYTF
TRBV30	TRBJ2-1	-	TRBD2	TGTGCCTGGAGACGTAGCGGGGGCTACAATGAGCAGTTCTTC	CAWRRSGGYNEQFF
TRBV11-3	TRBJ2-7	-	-	TGTGCCAGCAGCCTCGGACCGACTACCTCCTACGAGCAGTACTTC	CASSLGPTTSYEQYF
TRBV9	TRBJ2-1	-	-	TGTGCCAGCAGCGTATCATCCAGGCCAACAGGGAGCTCCTACAATGAGCAGTTCTTC	CASSVSSRPTGSSYNEQFF
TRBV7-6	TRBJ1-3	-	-	TGTGCCAGCAGCTTAGTCCCTCGAACTGGCCTGAGTGGAAACACCATATATTTT	CASSLVPRTGLSGNTIYF
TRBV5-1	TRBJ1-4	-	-	TGCGCCAGCAGCCGCCCCGGGGAAAAACTGTTTTTT	CASSRPGEKLFF
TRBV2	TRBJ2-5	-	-	TGTGCCAGCAGTGACCAAACAGGAATTAGGGGGACCCAGTACTTC	CASSDQTGIRGTQYF
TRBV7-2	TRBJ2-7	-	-	TGTGCCAGCAGCCCTCCCGGGCACGAGCAGTACTTC	CASSPPGHEQYF
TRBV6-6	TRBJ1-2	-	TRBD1	TGTGCCAGCAGTCCAAACCGACAGGGCTATGGCTACACCTTC	CASSPNRQGYGYTF
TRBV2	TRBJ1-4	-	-	TGTGCCAGCAGTGCGGGGGAGGCTAATGAAAAACTGTTTTTT	CASSAGEANEKLFF
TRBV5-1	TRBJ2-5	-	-	TGCGCCAGCAGCTTGGCGGTGAACCAAGAGACCCAGTACTTC	CASSLAVNQETQYF
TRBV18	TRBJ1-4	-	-	TGTGCCAGCTCACCACCATCAGGGTTTAATGAAAAACTGTTTTTT	CASSPPSGFNEKLFF
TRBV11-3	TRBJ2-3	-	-	TGTGCCAGCAGCTTAGATACAGGAGATACGCAGTATTTT	CASSLDTGDTQYF
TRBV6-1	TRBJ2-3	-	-	TGTGCCAGCAATCAGAAGGGTTCAAATACGCAGTATTTT	CASNQKGSNTQYF
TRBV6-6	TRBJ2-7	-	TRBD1	TGTGCCAGCAGTTACGGACAGGGTGCCTACGAGCAGTACTTC	CASSYGQGAYEQYF
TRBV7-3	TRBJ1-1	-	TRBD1	TGTGCCAGCAGCACCCAACAGGGGACGAACACTGAAGCTTTCTTT	CASSTQQGTNTEAFF
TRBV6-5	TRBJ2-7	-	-	TGTGCCAGCAGTGTCCTCCTTGGGCCCTACGAGCAGTACTTC	CASSVLLGPYEQYF
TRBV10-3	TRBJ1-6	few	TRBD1	TGTGCCATCAGTGATGGCAGGGGGAGTTCACCCCTCCACTTT	CAISDGRGSSPLHF
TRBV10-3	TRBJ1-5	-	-	TGTGCCACCGCCCGGGGGCCGGGGGATCAGCCCCAGCATTTT	CATARGPGDQPQHF
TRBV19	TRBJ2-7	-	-	TGTGCCAGTAGTATTTGGGGTTACGAGCAGTACTTC	CASSIWGYEQYF
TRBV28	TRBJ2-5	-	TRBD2	TGTGCCAGCAACTTCGGACTAGCTCGGGAGACCCAGTACTTC	CASNFGLARETQYF
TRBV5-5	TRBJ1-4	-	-	TGTGCCAGCAGCCAAACTCCACACTGGAGTAATGAAAAACTGTTTTTT	CASSQTPHWSNEKLFF
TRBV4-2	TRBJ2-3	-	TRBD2	TGTGCCAGCAGCCAGGCACTAGCGGGTCCGACAGATACGCAGTATTTT	CASSQALAGPTDTQYF
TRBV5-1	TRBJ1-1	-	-	TGCGCCAGCAGCTTGGCCACTTCGACGCAAAACACTGAAGCTTTCTTT	CASSLATSTQNTEAFF
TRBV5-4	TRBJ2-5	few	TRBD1	TGTGCCAGCAGTCCCCGGACAGGGGACGAGACCCAGTACTTC	CASSPRTGDETQYF
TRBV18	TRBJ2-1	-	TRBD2	TGTGCCAGCTCGACGCTAGCGGTGAGCTCCTACAATGAGCAGTTCTTC	CASSTLAVSSYNEQFF
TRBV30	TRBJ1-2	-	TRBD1	TGTGCCTGGAGTAGGGGGACAGCAAACTATGGCTACACCTTC	CAWSRGTANYGYTF
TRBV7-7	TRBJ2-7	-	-	TGTGCTAGCAGCACGGGACTCGACTCCTACGAGCAGTACTTC	CASSTGLDSYEQYF
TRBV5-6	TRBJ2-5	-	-	TGTGCCAGCAGCAATTCTTTTGAGAGGGCGGAGACCCAGTACTTC	CASSNSFERAETQYF
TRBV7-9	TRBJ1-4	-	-	TGTGCCAGCAGCTTAACATCGGGGTTTAATGAAAAACTGTTTTTT	CASSLTSGFNEKLFF
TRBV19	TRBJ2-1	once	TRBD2	TGTGCCAGTAGACTGTTAGCGGGCTCCCGAGAGCAGTTCTTC	CASRLLAGSREQFF
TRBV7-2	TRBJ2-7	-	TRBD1	TGTGCCAGCAGCTTAGCAGGAGGAGGGACAGGGGCCTACGAGCAGTACTTC	CASSLAGGGTGAYEQYF
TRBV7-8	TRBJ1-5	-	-	TGTGCCAGCAGCCAGACCGGGACTGGGTTGTTGCCCCAGCATTTT	CASSQTGTGLLPQHF
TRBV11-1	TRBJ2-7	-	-	TGTGCCAGCAGCTTGCGGTTCTTCAACGAGCAGTACTTC	CASSLRFFNEQYF
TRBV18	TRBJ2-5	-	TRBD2	TGTGCCAGCGCCCCCGGGGGGGCCTGGGAGACCCAGTACTTC	CASAPGGAWETQYF
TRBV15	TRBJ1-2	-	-	TGTGCCACCAGCAGAGTTGGGGGAAACTATGGCTACACCTTC	CATSRVGGNYGYTF
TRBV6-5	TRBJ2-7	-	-	TGTGCCAGCAGTTACGGTTCGGGCAGGTCAGACGAGCAGTACTTC	CASSYGSGRSDEQYF
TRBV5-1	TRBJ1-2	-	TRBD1	TGCGCCAGCAGCACGGGACAGGGAGCGGTAAGATACGGTTACACCTTC	CASSTGQGAVRYGYTF
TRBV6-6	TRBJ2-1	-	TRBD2	TGTGCCAGTGTTAGGAGCGGGGGGGCGAATGAGCAGTTCTTC	CASVRSGGANEQFF
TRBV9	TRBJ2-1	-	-	TGTGCCAGCAGCGTAGATGGGGTGTGGTCCTACAATGAGCAGTTCTTC	CASSVDGVWSYNEQFF
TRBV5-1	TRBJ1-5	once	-	TGCGCCAGCAGCTTGGGGACCGGGGGATGGCATTTT	CASSLGTGGWHF
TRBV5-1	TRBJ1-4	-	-	TGCGCCAGCAGCTCGGTGGCCGCACCTAATGAAAAACTGTTTTTT	CASSSVAAPNEKLFF
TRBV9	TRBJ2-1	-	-	TGTGCCAGCAGCGCCGGGCCCGGGGGCCTCAATGAGCAGTTCTTC	CASSAGPGGLNEQFF
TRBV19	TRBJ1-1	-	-	TGTGCCAGTAATGTGAACACTGAAGCTTTCTTT	CASNVNTEAFF
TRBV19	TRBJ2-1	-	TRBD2	TGTGCCAGTAGTTCGGGGACTAGCGGGGAATTCTCCTACAATGAGCAGTTCTTC	CASSSGTSGEFSYNEQFF
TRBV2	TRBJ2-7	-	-	TGTGCCAGCAGTGATTCACCAGGTATCTACGAGCAGTACTTC	CASSDSPGIYEQYF